This entry lists 13 T cell receptor beta chains sequenced from one sample in a study of CD8 T cells in ankylosing spondylitis (dated by TCRdb to the late 2010s). The library was built by means of 5' RACE. For sequencing, an Illumina HiSeq 2500 was employed. Using fastp at Q25 and MiXCR, TCRdb reprocessed the public reads and kept productive beta chains. CDR3 protein sequences are deduplicated, and each keeps its most common genes and DNA. This sample comprises about 360,000 distinct CDR3 sequences, more than 20% of them detected only once. The top ten constitute 10% to 15% of the sample. Specimen: blood, either unsorted or a sorted T cell fraction (not recorded which). The receptors derive from a male donor with ankylosing spondylitis or in good health (not recorded which).

The genes are TRBV11-2 and TRBJ2-1; 9 bases are a match to TRBD2. The CDR3 loop spans 20 amino acids. Germline V gives CDR1 SGHAT, CDR2 FQNNGV. CDR3 bases: TGTGACACCAAAAAATACCTCCATAGCCCCCGATCTAGCGGGGCCAATGAGCAGTTCTTC. It is translated as CDTKKYLHSPRSSGANEQFF.

This clonotype has a handful of counts. The genes are TRBV5-1 and TRBJ1-6; unclear D gene. The germline gives CDR1 SGHRS, CDR2 YFSETQ. With 0 bases removed from V and 10 bases from J, the gap between germline ends came to 14 bases. The CDR3 consists of 15 residues. This CDR3 reads CASSLDADTGSPLHF. The DNA for the CDR3 is TGCGCCAGCAGCTTGGACGCGGATACCGGGTCACCCCTCCACTTT.

This clonotype was detected only a few times. V is TRBV7-9 and J is TRBJ2-5; D is undetermined. Germline V CDR1 and CDR2: SEHNR, FQNEAQ (reference sequence). There are 13 residues in the CDR3. V lost 7 bases to trimming and J lost 7 bases, with 16 bases between them. CDR3 in DNA: TGTGCCAGCACCTTCGGACCAAAAGGGACCCAGTACTTC. Protein sequence: CASTFGPKGTQYF.

This chain uses TRBV6-2 or TRBV6-3 with TRBJ2-5; no firm D call. V was trimmed by 6 bases and J by 4 bases, leaving 12 bases between them. Germline assignment: CDR1 MNHEY and CDR2 SVGEGT. The CDR3 has 13 amino acids. CDR3: CASSEWLGETQYF. CDR3 nucleotides: TGTGCCAGCAGCGAATGGCTAGGAGAGACCCAGTACTTC.

In its sample, this clonotype was seen many times. The rearrangement uses TRBV4-2 and TRBJ2-1; TRBD2 agrees at 9 bases. Germline V lookup: CDR1 LGHNA, CDR2 YNFKEQ. This CDR3 has 15 amino acids. With V trimmed by 1 base and J by 7 bases, 5 bases remained unmatched. The CDR3 region has the DNA TGTGCCAGCAGCCAAGGTGCGGGGGGGGTTAATGAGCAGTTCTTC. It is translated as CASSQGAGGVNEQFF.

The V and J genes are TRBV9 and TRBJ2-7, with D possibly being TRBD1 (6 bases). V dropped 3 bases and J dropped 1 base, with 8 bases sitting between them. Per germline, CDR1 SGDLS and CDR2 YYNGEE. This CDR3 has 13 residues. In nucleotides, the CDR3 is TGTGCCAGCAGCGCGGACAGTTCCTACGAGCAGTACTTC. Amino acids: CASSADSSYEQYF.

The chain joins TRBV5-1 to TRBJ1-5; D gene unclear. CDR1 is SGHRS, CDR2 YFSETQ, per germline. The CDR3 has 16 residues. The ends were cut back, 0 bases at V and 0 bases at J, with 10 bases in the middle. The CDR3 loop is CASSLDGQISNQPQHF. CDR3 sequence (DNA): TGCGCCAGCAGCTTGGATGGGCAGATTAGCAATCAGCCCCAGCATTTT.

The chain is built from TRBV11-2 and TRBJ1-1; TRBD1 might be the D (6 bases). The CDR3 spans 13 residues. V lost 1 base to trimming and J lost 6 bases, with 9 bases between them. From germline, CDR1 is SGHAT and CDR2 FQNNGV. This chain's CDR3 is CASSLGGAAEAFF. Here the CDR3 DNA reads TGTGCCAGCAGCTTAGGGGGGGCAGCTGAAGCTTTCTTT.

This clonotype has just a few counts. The chain is built from TRBV15 and TRBJ2-1; 9 bases align to TRBD2. Trimming removed 1 base from V and 2 bases from J; junction bases left unmatched: 3. The CDR3 is 16 amino acids. Germline CDR1 reads LNHNV; CDR2 reads YYDKDF (reference sequence). The CDR3 region is CATSRGAGGAYNEQFF. In DNA, the CDR3 is TGTGCCACCAGCAGAGGAGCGGGGGGCGCCTACAATGAGCAGTTCTTC.

The chain uses TRBV20-1 and TRBJ2-1; D is uncertain. V lost 1 base and J lost 3, with 7 bases in between. Germline CDR1 and CDR2: DFQATT and SNEGSKA (reference sequence). The CDR3 has 13 amino acids. The CDR3 is CSARVPSYNEQFF. The CDR3 DNA reads TGCAGTGCTAGAGTCCCGAGCTACAATGAGCAGTTCTTC.

V is TRBV29-1 and J is TRBJ2-5; a weak D match, TRBD2 (7 bases). Germline CDR1 reads SQVTM; CDR2 reads ANQGSEA. The CDR3 length is 15 residues. V was clipped by 3 bases and J by 4 bases, with 18 bases between them. The CDR3 here is CSVDPWGRGGETQYF. The CDR3, as DNA: TGCAGCGTTGATCCTTGGGGAAGGGGGGGAGAGACCCAGTACTTC.

This clonotype was counted only a few times. This rearrangement joins TRBV4-1 to TRBJ2-3; D may match TRBD1 or TRBD2 (5 bases each). The CDR3 is 17 amino acids. The germline V gene encodes CDR1 MGHRA and CDR2 YSYEKL. The V end was cut by 4 bases, the J end by 4 bases, with 21 bases between. The CDR3 region is CASSPRGAGTLADTQYF. The CDR3, as DNA: TGCGCCAGCAGCCCGAGGGGAGCAGGGACCCTCGCAGATACGCAGTATTTT.

In its sample, this clonotype was seen a few times. This chain joins TRBV11-2 and TRBJ2-5, with 8 bases matching TRBD2. CDR3 size: 16 residues. J was trimmed by 6 bases and V by 4 bases; bases with no gene match: 13. CDR1 SGHAT and CDR2 FQNNGV come from the germline V gene. The CDR3 coding sequence is TGTGCCAGCAGCTCCGACCTACTTAGCGGGATTAAGACCCAGTACTTC. Residues: CASSSDLLSGIKTQYF.